What follows are 8 T cell receptor beta chains derived from one specimen sequenced in a study of control samples from healthy donors and cancer patients. The protocol was immunoSEQ multiplex PCR, while the TCRdb copy is restricted to in-frame clones and leaves out a portion. The table includes about 140,000 clones, approximately 88% detected once. Material: blood. The receptors come from a young man in good health.

J is TRBJ1-1 and V is TRBV7-3, with TRBD1 matching over 11 bases. This CDR3 region has 17 residues. Germline assignment: CDR1 SGHTA and CDR2 FQGTGA. V trimming: 5 bases; J trimming: 3 bases; junction bases outside the gene matches: 11. The CDR3 here is CASSPWTGGMEDTEAFF. The CDR3 DNA is TGTGCCAGCAGCCCCTGGACAGGGGGCATGGAGGACACTGAAGCTTTCTTT.

V gene TRBV28 combines with J gene TRBJ2-7; maybe TRBD1 (5 bases). Trimming removed 4 bases from V and 6 bases from J, with 13 bases in between. The CDR3 spans 13 residues. The germline V gene encodes CDR1 MDHEN and CDR2 SYDVKM. CDR3 amino acids: CASSSPSGLEQYF. In DNA form, the CDR3 reads TGTGCCAGCAGTTCTCCCTCAGGGCTCGAGCAGTACTTC.

This rearrangement joins TRBV4-3 to TRBJ1-2; no firm D call. The CDR3 covers 16 residues. Germline CDR1 and CDR2: LGHNA and YSLEER. Trimming took 0 bases from V and 0 from J, leaving 11 bases between them. DNA for the CDR3: TGCGCCAGCAGCCAAGATCGATGGGCGACTAACTATGGCTACACCTTC. Protein: CASSQDRWATNYGYTF.

This rearrangement joins TRBV6-2 or TRBV6-3 to TRBJ1-1; D is unresolved. Germline loops: CDR1 MNHEY, CDR2 SVGEGT. Trimming pared 2 bases from V and 1 base from J, leaving 11 bases between. This CDR3 is 15 amino acids long. The CDR3 nucleotides read TGTGCCAGCAGTTACGCGACACCTAGGAACACTGAAGCTTTCTTT. Amino acids: CASSYATPRNTEAFF.

V is TRBV4-2 and J is TRBJ1-5; D unresolved. CDR1 is LGHNA and CDR2 is YNFKEQ in the germline V gene. This CDR3 contains 15 residues. V was shortened by 0 bases and J by 0 bases, with 6 bases between the two germline ends. The CDR3 loop reads CASSQDRYSNQPQHF. The CDR3 DNA reads as TGTGCCAGCAGCCAAGACCGCTATAGCAATCAGCCCCAGCATTTT.

The V gene is TRBV5-1, the J gene TRBJ1-5; D ambiguous. V gave up 4 bases and J gave up 2 bases, with 16 bases separating them. This CDR3 comprises 16 residues. Germline V gives CDR1 SGHRS, CDR2 YFSETQ. The DNA for the CDR3 is TGCGCCAGCAGCCCCCCCAACCTCCTCGGCAATCAGCCCCAGCATTTT. Its translation is CASSPPNLLGNQPQHF.

The V call is TRBV4-1, the J call TRBJ1-6; D might be TRBD1 (5 bases). The CDR3 contains 16 residues. Germline V gives CDR1 MGHRA, CDR2 YSYEKL. Trimming shortened V by 2 bases and J by 7 bases, and 15 bases separated the two germline ends. The CDR3 reads CASSQPGDGRNSPLHF. In DNA form, the CDR3 reads TGCGCCAGCAGCCAACCGGGGGACGGGCGAAATTCACCCCTCCACTTT.

The gene calls are TRBV7-2 and TRBJ2-6, with 7 bases fitting TRBD2. The germline V gene encodes CDR1 SGHTA and CDR2 FQGNSA. The trim removed 3 bases at V and 1 base at J, leaving 6 bases unmatched. The CDR3 contains 17 residues. The CDR3: CASSFLAVTSGANVLTF. The CDR3 bases are TGTGCCAGCAGCTTTCTAGCGGTCACATCTGGGGCCAACGTCCTGACTTTC.